This is a list of T cell receptor beta chains from one sample in a study of cytomegalovirus exposure and HLA in healthy donors. Only in-frame clones appear in the TCRdb table, and some are missing; sequencing was by immunoSEQ multiplex PCR. Of about 180,000 clones listed, about 72% are singletons. Source material: PBMCs. Source of these receptors: a human donor in good health. CDR3s include the opening cysteine and the closing phenylalanine or tryptophan. Each record gives: clone size, D gene, V gene, J gene, CDR3 DNA, CDR3 protein. The D gene is left open where the match is weak. Size is omitted from some rows. Given values are once, few, many or a class for expanded clones.

size: .; D: .; V: TRBV18; J: TRBJ1-1; DNA: TGTGCCAGCTCCCTCACGGGGGGAATGAACACTGAAGCTTTCTTT; CDR3: CASSLTGGMNTEAFF
size: .; D: .; V: TRBV7-9; J: TRBJ1-1; DNA: TGTGCCAGCAGTTATACAGGGAACACTGAAGCTTTCTTT; CDR3: CASSYTGNTEAFF
size: once; D: TRBD2; V: TRBV4-3; J: TRBJ2-2; DNA: TGCGCCAGCAGCCAAGGAAGCGGGGCGAACACCGGGGAGCTGTTTTTT; CDR3: CASSQGSGANTGELFF
size: .; D: TRBD1; V: TRBV5-1; J: TRBJ1-6; DNA: TGCGCCAGCAGCACCGGACAGGGAGTCGATTCACCCCTCCACTTT; CDR3: CASSTGQGVDSPLHF
size: .; D: .; V: TRBV2; J: TRBJ1-5; DNA: TGTGCCAGCAGTGACGAGGGGAGGAGCAATCAGCCCCAGCATTTT; CDR3: CASSDEGRSNQPQHF
size: .; D: TRBD1; V: TRBV18; J: TRBJ1-4; DNA: TGTGCCAGCTCACAAGGACAGGGGCGGGATGAAAAACTGTTTTTT; CDR3: CASSQGQGRDEKLFF
size: .; D: TRBD2; V: TRBV23-1; J: TRBJ2-5; DNA: TGCGCCAGCAGCGAAAACGGGGGGGCTACTCAAGAGACCCAGTACTTC; CDR3: CASSENGGATQETQYF
size: .; D: TRBD1; V: TRBV18; J: TRBJ1-4; DNA: TGTGCCAGCTCAAGGGACAGACCGAATGAAAAACTGTTTTTT; CDR3: CASSRDRPNEKLFF
size: .; D: TRBD2; V: TRBV6-1; J: TRBJ2-7; DNA: TGTGCCAGCAGTGAAGGTAGGGGACTAGCGGGCTACGAGCAGTACTTC; CDR3: CASSEGRGLAGYEQYF
size: .; D: .; V: TRBV2; J: TRBJ2-3; DNA: TGTGCCAGGGTGGCCCTGGGGGCTAGCACAGATACGCAGTATTTT; CDR3: CARVALGASTDTQYF
size: .; D: .; V: TRBV4-1; J: TRBJ2-5; DNA: TGCGCCAGCAGCCAGGTCGCCCTACAAGAGACCCAGTACTTC; CDR3: CASSQVALQETQYF
size: .; D: .; V: TRBV9; J: TRBJ2-3; DNA: TGTGCCAGCAGCGTAGATCCAGGGGCGAGGGCAGATACGCAGTATTTT; CDR3: CASSVDPGARADTQYF
size: .; D: .; V: TRBV20-1; J: TRBJ2-1; DNA: TGCAGTGCTCACAGGGAGAGAGAGCAGTTCTTC; CDR3: CSAHREREQFF
size: .; D: .; V: TRBV5-6; J: TRBJ2-7; DNA: TGTGCCAGCAGCCCAGCGGGCAGGGGGTACGAGCAGTACTTC; CDR3: CASSPAGRGYEQYF
size: once; D: TRBD2; V: TRBV11-1; J: TRBJ2-1; DNA: TGTGCCAGCAGCCTATTAGCGGGGGGCTACTACAATGAGCAGTTCTTC; CDR3: CASSLLAGGYYNEQFF
size: .; D: TRBD1; V: TRBV4-1; J: TRBJ2-7; DNA: TGCGCCAGCAGCCCCCGGGACAGGGGGCGCGAGCAGTACTTC; CDR3: CASSPRDRGREQYF
size: few; D: .; V: TRBV5-4; J: TRBJ2-4; DNA: TGTGCCAGCAGCTTCGGTTTCAAAAACATTCAGTACTTC; CDR3: CASSFGFKNIQYF
size: .; D: TRBD2; V: TRBV9; J: TRBJ2-3; DNA: TGTGCCAGCAGCGCCCTCCGTGGCGGGGGGCCAGATACGCAGTATTTT; CDR3: CASSALRGGGPDTQYF
size: .; D: TRBD1; V: TRBV6-5; J: TRBJ1-5; DNA: TGTGCCAGCAGGGGGACAGCAGATAGCAATCAGCCCCAGCATTTT; CDR3: CASRGTADSNQPQHF
size: .; D: TRBD1; V: TRBV4-3; J: TRBJ2-7; DNA: TGCGCCAGCAGCCAAGATAGAGGACAGGGCGACGAGCAGTACTTC; CDR3: CASSQDRGQGDEQYF
size: .; D: .; V: TRBV4-3; J: TRBJ1-1; DNA: TGCGCCAGCAGCCTATCTTACAGGCTCGGCACTGAAGCTTTCTTT; CDR3: CASSLSYRLGTEAFF
size: .; D: .; V: TRBV19; J: TRBJ1-2; DNA: TGTGCCAGTAGCCGGGACTCTACTAACTATGGCTACACCTTC; CDR3: CASSRDSTNYGYTF
size: .; D: TRBD1; V: TRBV7-9; J: TRBJ2-7; DNA: TGTGCCAGCAGCTGGGACAGCTTCTCCTACGAGCAGTACTTC; CDR3: CASSWDSFSYEQYF
size: once; D: .; V: TRBV27; J: TRBJ1-4; DNA: TGTGCCAGCAGTCTTTTTGAGGGCCCTAATGAAAAACTGTTTTTT; CDR3: CASSLFEGPNEKLFF
size: .; D: TRBD2; V: TRBV4-3; J: TRBJ2-5; DNA: TGCGCCAGCAGCCAAGTGGTAGGGACTAGCGGGGAGCAGTACTTC; CDR3: CASSQVVGTSGEQYF
size: .; D: TRBD1; V: TRBV4-1; J: TRBJ1-2; DNA: TGCGCCAGCAGCCAAGGACAGGGGGGCAACTATGGCTACACCTTC; CDR3: CASSQGQGGNYGYTF
size: .; D: .; V: TRBV18; J: TRBJ2-2; DNA: TGTGCCAGCTCACCAACCGACAGCACCGGGGAGCTGTTTTTT; CDR3: CASSPTDSTGELFF
size: .; D: .; V: TRBV6-5; J: TRBJ2-7; DNA: TGTGCCAGCAGACTTGGGCAGTTGGGCGAGCAGTACTTC; CDR3: CASRLGQLGEQYF
size: .; D: .; V: TRBV9; J: TRBJ2-3; DNA: TGTGCCAGCACCCCCGGGGGGCCGGGGGATACGCAGTATTTT; CDR3: CASTPGGPGDTQYF
size: .; D: TRBD2; V: TRBV6-1; J: TRBJ2-1; DNA: TGTGCCAGCATTAGGCTAGCGGACAATGAGCAGTTCTTC; CDR3: CASIRLADNEQFF
size: few; D: .; V: TRBV14; J: TRBJ1-1; DNA: TGTGCCAGCAGCCCTAGACACCAACCAGGGGCTGAAGCTTTCTTT; CDR3: CASSPRHQPGAEAFF
size: .; D: TRBD2; V: TRBV7-2; J: TRBJ2-5; DNA: TGTGCCAGCAGCTTACGCGGGGGGGCGGGGGAGACCCAGTACTTC; CDR3: CASSLRGGAGETQYF
size: .; D: TRBD1; V: TRBV5-4; J: TRBJ1-2; DNA: TGTGCCAGCAGGGACGGGACAGGGGGTTATGGCTACACCTTC; CDR3: CASRDGTGGYGYTF
size: .; D: TRBD1; V: TRBV6-1; J: TRBJ1-2; DNA: TGTGCCAGCAAGGAGACAGGGGCTAACTATGGCTACACCTTC; CDR3: CASKETGANYGYTF
size: .; D: TRBD1; V: TRBV6-1; J: TRBJ2-3; DNA: TGTGCCACCAACAGGGGGCGCACAGATACGCAGTATTTT; CDR3: CATNRGRTDTQYF
size: .; D: .; V: TRBV25-1; J: TRBJ2-1; DNA: TGTGCCAGCAGTGAACAAGGGGTCAGGGACTACAATGAGCAGTTCTTC; CDR3: CASSEQGVRDYNEQFF
size: .; D: .; V: TRBV5-6; J: TRBJ1-1; DNA: TGTGCCAGCACCCCTTGGCCGGACAGCCAGGCTTTCTTT; CDR3: CASTPWPDSQAFF
size: .; D: TRBD1; V: TRBV29-1; J: TRBJ2-3; DNA: TGCAGCGTTGGACAGGGCGAAGATACGCAGTATTTT; CDR3: CSVGQGEDTQYF
size: .; D: TRBD1; V: TRBV18; J: TRBJ1-5; DNA: TGTGCCAGCTCACGACAGGGGGAAGATCAGCCCCAGCATTTT; CDR3: CASSRQGEDQPQHF
size: .; D: .; V: TRBV11-2; J: TRBJ1-1; DNA: TGTGCCAGCAGCTTAACCCCTCCGCGGGGAGGGATGAACACTGAAGCTTTCTTT; CDR3: CASSLTPPRGGMNTEAFF
size: .; D: .; V: TRBV18; J: TRBJ2-7; DNA: TGTGCCAGCTCACCACCTACTCCTAACTACGAGCAGTACTTC; CDR3: CASSPPTPNYEQYF
size: once; D: .; V: TRBV19; J: TRBJ2-3; DNA: TGTGCCAGTCGAGGGGATACGCAGTATTTT; CDR3: CASRGDTQYF
size: .; D: .; V: TRBV5-6; J: TRBJ2-6; DNA: TGTGCCAGCAGTGCTGCGCCGGTTGGGGCCAACGTCCTGACTTTC; CDR3: CASSAAPVGANVLTF
size: .; D: .; V: TRBV2; J: TRBJ2-4; DNA: TGTGCCAGCACCTCCGAAGGGGTTTCAAGCATTCAGTACTTC; CDR3: CASTSEGVSSIQYF
size: few; D: .; V: TRBV6-5; J: TRBJ1-1; DNA: TGTGCCAGCAGCGTAGAGGGGGACGTCACTGAAGCTTTCTTT; CDR3: CASSVEGDVTEAFF
size: .; D: .; V: TRBV25-1; J: TRBJ2-7; DNA: TGTGCCAGTAGCCCGACGGACAGTCTGGGGTACGAGCAGTACTTC; CDR3: CASSPTDSLGYEQYF
size: .; D: TRBD1; V: TRBV10-3; J: TRBJ1-6; DNA: TGTGCCATCAGTGGGAGCGGGACAGGGATTGGCTCCTATAATTCACCCCTCCACTTT; CDR3: CAISGSGTGIGSYNSPLHF
size: .; D: .; V: TRBV6-1; J: TRBJ1-1; DNA: TGTGCCAGCAGTGGGGCACGGTTCGGGGTGGCTTTCTTT; CDR3: CASSGARFGVAFF
size: few; D: .; V: TRBV2; J: TRBJ2-1; DNA: TGTGCCAGCCTGGGGTTGAGCGGGGACAACAATGAGCAGTTCTTC; CDR3: CASLGLSGDNNEQFF
size: .; D: TRBD1; V: TRBV11-2; J: TRBJ2-7; DNA: TGTGCCAGCAGCTCAACCAGCAAGGCAGGGGGAAACTACGAGCAGTACTTC; CDR3: CASSSTSKAGGNYEQYF